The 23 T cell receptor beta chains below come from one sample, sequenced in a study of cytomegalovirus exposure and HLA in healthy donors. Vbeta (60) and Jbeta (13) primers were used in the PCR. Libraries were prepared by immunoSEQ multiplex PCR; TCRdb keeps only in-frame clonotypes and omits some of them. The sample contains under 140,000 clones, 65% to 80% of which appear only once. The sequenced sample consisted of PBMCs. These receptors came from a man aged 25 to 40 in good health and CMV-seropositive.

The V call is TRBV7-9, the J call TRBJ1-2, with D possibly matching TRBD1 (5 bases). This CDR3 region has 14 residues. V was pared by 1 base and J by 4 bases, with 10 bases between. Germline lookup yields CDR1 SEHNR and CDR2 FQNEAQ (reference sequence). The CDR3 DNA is TGTGCCAGCAGCTTAGGCCGCGGGGGCTATGGCTACACCTTC. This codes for CASSLGRGGYGYTF.

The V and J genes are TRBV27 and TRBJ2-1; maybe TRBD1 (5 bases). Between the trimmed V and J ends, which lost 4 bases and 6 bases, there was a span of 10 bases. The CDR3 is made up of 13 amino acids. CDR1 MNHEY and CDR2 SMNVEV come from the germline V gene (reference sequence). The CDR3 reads CASSYSTVNEQFF. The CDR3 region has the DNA TGTGCCAGCAGTTACTCGACAGTCAATGAGCAGTTCTTC.

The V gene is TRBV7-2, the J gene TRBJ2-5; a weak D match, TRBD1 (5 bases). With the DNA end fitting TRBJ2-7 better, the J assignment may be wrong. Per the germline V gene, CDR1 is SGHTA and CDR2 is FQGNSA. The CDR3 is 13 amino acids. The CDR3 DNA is TGTGCCAGCAGCCTCATGGGGCTCTACGAGCAGTACTTC. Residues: CASSLMGLYEQYF.

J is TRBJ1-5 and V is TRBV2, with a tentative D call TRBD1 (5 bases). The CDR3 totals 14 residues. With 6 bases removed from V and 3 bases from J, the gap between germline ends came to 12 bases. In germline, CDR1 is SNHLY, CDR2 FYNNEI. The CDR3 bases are TGTGCCAGCAGAGCCGACAGCTTCAATCAGCCCCAGCATTTT. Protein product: CASRADSFNQPQHF.

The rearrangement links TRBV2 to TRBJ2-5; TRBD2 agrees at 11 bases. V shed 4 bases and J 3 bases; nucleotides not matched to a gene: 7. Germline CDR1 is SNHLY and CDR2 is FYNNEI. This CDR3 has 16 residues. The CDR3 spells CASSGELAGGKETQYF. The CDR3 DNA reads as TGTGCCAGCAGTGGCGAATTAGCGGGGGGGAAAGAGACCCAGTACTTC. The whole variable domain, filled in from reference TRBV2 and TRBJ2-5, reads EPEVTQTPSHQVTQMGQEVILRCVPISNHLYFYWYRQILGQKVEFLVSFYNNEISEKSEIFDDQFSVERPDGSNFTLKIRSTKLEDSAMYFCASSGELAGGKETQYFGPGTRLLVL.

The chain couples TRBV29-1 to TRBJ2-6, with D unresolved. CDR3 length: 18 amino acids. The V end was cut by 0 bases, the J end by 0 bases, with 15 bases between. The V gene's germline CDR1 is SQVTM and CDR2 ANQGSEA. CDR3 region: CSVEDLGPRNSGANVLTF. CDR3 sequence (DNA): TGCAGCGTTGAAGATCTTGGGCCTCGGAACTCTGGGGCCAACGTCCTGACTTTC.

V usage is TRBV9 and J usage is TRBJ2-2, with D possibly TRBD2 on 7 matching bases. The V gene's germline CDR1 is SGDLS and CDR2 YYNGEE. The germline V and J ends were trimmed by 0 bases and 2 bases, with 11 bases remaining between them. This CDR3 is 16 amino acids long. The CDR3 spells CASSVGGGYNTGELFF. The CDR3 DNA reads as TGTGCCAGCAGCGTAGGCGGGGGCTATAACACCGGGGAGCTGTTTTTT.

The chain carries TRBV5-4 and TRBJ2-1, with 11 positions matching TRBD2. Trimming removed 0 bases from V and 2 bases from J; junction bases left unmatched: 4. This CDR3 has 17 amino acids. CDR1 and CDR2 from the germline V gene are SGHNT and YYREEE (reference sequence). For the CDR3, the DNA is TGTGCCAGCAGCTTGGCCCGGACTAGCGGGCCCTACAATGAGCAGTTCTTC. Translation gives CASSLARTSGPYNEQFF.

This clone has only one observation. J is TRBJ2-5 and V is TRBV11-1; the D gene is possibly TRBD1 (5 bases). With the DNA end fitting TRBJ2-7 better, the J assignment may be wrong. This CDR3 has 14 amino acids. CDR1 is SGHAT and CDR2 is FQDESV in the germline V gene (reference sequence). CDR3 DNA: TGTGCCAGCAGTCGATTGAATCAGGGCTACGAGCAGTACTTC. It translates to CASSRLNQGYEQYF.

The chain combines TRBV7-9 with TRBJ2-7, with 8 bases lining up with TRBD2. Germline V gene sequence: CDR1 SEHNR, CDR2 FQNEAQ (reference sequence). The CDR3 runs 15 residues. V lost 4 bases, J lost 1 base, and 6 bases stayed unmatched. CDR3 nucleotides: TGTGCCAGCAGCTCTTTAGCGGGGCCTTCCTACGAGCAGTACTTC. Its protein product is CASSSLAGPSYEQYF.

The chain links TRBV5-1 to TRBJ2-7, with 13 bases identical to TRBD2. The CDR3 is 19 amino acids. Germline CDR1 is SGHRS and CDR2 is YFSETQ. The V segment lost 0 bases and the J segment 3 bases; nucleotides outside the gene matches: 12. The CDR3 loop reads CASSLGLAGGPAGRYEQYF. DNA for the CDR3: TGCGCCAGCAGCTTGGGACTAGCGGGGGGACCCGCCGGACGCTACGAGCAGTACTTC. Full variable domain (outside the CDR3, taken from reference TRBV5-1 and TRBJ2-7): KAGVTQTPRYLIKTRGQQVTLSCSPISGHRSVSWYQQTPGQGLQFLFEYFSETQRNKGNFPGRFSGRQFSNSRSEMNVSTLELGDSALYLCASSLGLAGGPAGRYEQYFGPGTRLTVT.

The CDR3 spells CASSLGMENEQFF. CDR3 nucleotide sequence: TGTGCCAGCAGCTTAGGCATGGAGAATGAGCAGTTCTTC. V and J are TRBV7-7 and TRBJ2-1; D remains ambiguous. This CDR3 region has 13 residues. Germline assignment: CDR1 SSHAT and CDR2 FNYEAQ (reference sequence). V gave up 1 base and J gave up 7 bases, with 8 bases separating them.

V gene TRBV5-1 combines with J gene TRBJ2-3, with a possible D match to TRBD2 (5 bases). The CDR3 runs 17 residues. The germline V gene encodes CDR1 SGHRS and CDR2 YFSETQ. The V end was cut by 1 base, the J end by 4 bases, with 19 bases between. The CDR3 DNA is TGCGCCAGCAGCTTGTTTGGCCTTGAGGGTTTAGCAGATACGCAGTATTTT. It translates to CASSLFGLEGLADTQYF.

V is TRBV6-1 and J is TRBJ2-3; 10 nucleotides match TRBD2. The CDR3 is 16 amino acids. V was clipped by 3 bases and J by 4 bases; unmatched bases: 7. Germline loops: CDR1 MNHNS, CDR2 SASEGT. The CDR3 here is CASSDELAGPPDTQYF. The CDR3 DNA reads TGTGCCAGCAGTGACGAACTAGCGGGACCCCCAGATACGCAGTATTTT.

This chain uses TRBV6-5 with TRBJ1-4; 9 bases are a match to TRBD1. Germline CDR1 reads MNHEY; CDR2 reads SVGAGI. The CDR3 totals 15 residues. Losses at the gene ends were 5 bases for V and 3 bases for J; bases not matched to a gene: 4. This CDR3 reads CASSGRTGANEKLFF. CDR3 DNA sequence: TGTGCCAGCAGTGGGAGGACAGGGGCTAATGAAAAACTGTTTTTT.

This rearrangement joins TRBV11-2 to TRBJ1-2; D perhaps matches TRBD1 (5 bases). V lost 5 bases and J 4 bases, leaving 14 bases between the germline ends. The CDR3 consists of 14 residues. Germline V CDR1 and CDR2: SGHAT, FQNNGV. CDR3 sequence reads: CASSAGTGSYGYTF. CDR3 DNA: TGTGCCAGCAGCGCCGGAACAGGAAGCTATGGCTACACCTTC.

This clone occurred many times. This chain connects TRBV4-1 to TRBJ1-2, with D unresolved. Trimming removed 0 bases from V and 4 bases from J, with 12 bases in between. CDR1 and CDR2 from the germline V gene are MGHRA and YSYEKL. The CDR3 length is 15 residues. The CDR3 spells CASSQDPGSFYGYTF. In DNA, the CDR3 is TGCGCCAGCAGCCAAGATCCAGGCAGCTTCTATGGCTACACCTTC.

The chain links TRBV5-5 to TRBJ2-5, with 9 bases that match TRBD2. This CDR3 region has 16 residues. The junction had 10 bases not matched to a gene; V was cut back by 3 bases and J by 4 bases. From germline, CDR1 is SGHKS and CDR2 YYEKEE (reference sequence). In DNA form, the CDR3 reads TGTGCCAGCAGCTGGTACACCAGCGGGGGGTTAGAGACCCAGTACTTC. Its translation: CASSWYTSGGLETQYF.

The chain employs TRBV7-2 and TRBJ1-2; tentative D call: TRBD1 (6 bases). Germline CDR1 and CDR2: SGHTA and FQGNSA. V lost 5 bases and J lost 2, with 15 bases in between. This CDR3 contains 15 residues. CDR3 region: CASSPTRGQNYGYTF. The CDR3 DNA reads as TGTGCCAGCAGCCCCACCCGTGGACAGAACTATGGCTACACCTTC.

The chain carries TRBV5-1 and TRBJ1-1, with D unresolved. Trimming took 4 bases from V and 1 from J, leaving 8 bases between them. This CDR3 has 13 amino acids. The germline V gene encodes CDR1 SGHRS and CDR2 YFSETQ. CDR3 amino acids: CASSRVKNTEAFF. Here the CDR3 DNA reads TGCGCCAGCAGCCGTGTAAAGAACACTGAAGCTTTCTTT.

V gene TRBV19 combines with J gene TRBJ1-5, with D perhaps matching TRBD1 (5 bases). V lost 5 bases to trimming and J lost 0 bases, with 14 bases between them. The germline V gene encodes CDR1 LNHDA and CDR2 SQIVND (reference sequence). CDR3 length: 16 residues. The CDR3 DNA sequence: TGTGCCAGTAGTCCGGGGGGGGACTATAGCAATCAGCCCCAGCATTTT. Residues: CASSPGGDYSNQPQHF.

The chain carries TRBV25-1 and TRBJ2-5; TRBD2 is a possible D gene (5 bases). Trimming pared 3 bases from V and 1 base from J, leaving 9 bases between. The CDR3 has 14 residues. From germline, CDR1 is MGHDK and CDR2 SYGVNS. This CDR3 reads CASSDGLRQETQYF. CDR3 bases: TGTGCCAGCAGTGACGGACTGCGCCAAGAGACCCAGTACTTC.

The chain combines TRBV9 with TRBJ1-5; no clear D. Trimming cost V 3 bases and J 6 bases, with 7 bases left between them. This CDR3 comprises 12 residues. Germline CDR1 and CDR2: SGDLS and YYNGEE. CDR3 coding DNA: TGTGCCAGCAGCGGAGAGGCTCAGCCCCAGCATTTT. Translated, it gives CASSGEAQPQHF.